This TCR beta chain was documented in a study of cytomegalovirus exposure and HLA in healthy donors. Overall study: In terms of ancestry, the Caucasian-associated cluster contained 75% to 85% of the approximately 380 genotyped donors. Study findings and constraints: Data from an earlier analysis indicated that most TCR beta V segments were productive either about 87% or about 30% of the time. The study listed approximately 170 cytomegalovirus-associated TCR beta chains. Later analysis suggested most CMV-associated TCR beta chains were HLA-restricted.

The CDR3 runs 15 residues. The V gene's germline CDR1 is SGHRS and CDR2 YFSETQ. Losses at the gene ends were 4 bases for V and 3 bases for J; bases not matched to a gene: 9. PCR involved 60 Vbeta and 13 Jbeta primers. The table came from immunoSEQ multiplex PCR; TCRdb's copy has only in-frame clones and leaves some out. The table lists roughly 200,000 clones, around three quarters of them singletons, with 4.5% to 6% in the top ten. Worth noting for this clone: The antigen remains undetermined.

The source material was PBMCs. The receptor's source is a man aged 40-55 years in good health and CMV-seronegative. The chain carries TRBV5-1 and TRBJ2-7; 8 bases fit TRBD1. The CDR3: CASSLGQGIIYEQYF. The CDR3 DNA reads as TGCGCCAGCAGCCTAGGACAGGGTATAATCTACGAGCAGTACTTC.